Only one count was recorded for the clone carrying this T cell receptor beta chain. The data are from a study of control samples from healthy donors and cancer patients. The CDR3 is 14 amino acids. The V end was cut by 0 bases, the J end by 4 bases, with 11 bases between. Looked up from germline, CDR1 is SGHRS and CDR2 is YFSETQ. Repertoires were generated with immunoSEQ multiplex PCR, while TCRdb's copy carries only in-frame clones and drops some. The repertoire holds 130,000 to 150,000 clones, with roughly 90% as singletons. The chain couples TRBV5-1 to TRBJ2-7; D gene ambiguous. This receptor was obtained from a man aged 25-45 years in good health. The specimen sequenced was blood. The CDR3 bases are TGCGCCAGCAGCTTGGGGCAGACTGGTTACGAGCAGTACTTC. This gives the protein CASSLGQTGYEQYF. The full variable domain, in which reference TRBV5-1 and TRBJ2-7 provide the parts outside the CDR3, is KAGVTQTPRYLIKTRGQQVTLSCSPISGHRSVSWYQQTPGQGLQFLFEYFSETQRNKGNFPGRFSGRQFSNSRSEMNVSTLELGDSALYLCASSLGQTGYEQYFGPGTRLTVT.